This T cell receptor beta chain was sequenced for a study of liver allograft versus peripheral blood T cells. Overall study: Repertoires of T cell receptors in transplanted livers were compared with recipients' peripheral blood repertoires. Study results and limitations: Peripheral blood reportedly held T cell receptor repertoires that differed from those inside liver allografts.

Remarks on this clonotype: The antigen remains unidentified. A much larger clonotype is one base distant, so this may be a read error.

This CDR3 spans 14 amino acids. J was trimmed by 7 bases and V by 4 bases; bases with no gene match: 10. Germline-derived CDR1 and CDR2 are DFQATT and SNEGSKA (reference sequence). TCRdb analysed the reads with MiXCR anew, one entry per CDR3 protein. The sample holds around 12,000 distinct CDR3 sequences, approximately 18% seen once. The receptor comes from a human patient who had a liver transplant. Some of these T cells may belong to the graft donor. This chain links TRBV20-1 with TRBJ2-1, with 7 positions matching TRBD1. As DNA, the CDR3 is TGCAGTGCTAAAAATGGGGCCAGGGGGAATGAGCAGTTCTTC. As protein: CSAKNGARGNEQFF.